This T cell receptor (beta chain) was captured by sequencing in a study of blood T cell repertoires in COVID-19. Study in general: Italy, Spain and the United States were the sources of the convalescent and acute COVID-19 samples.

Residents of 24 US areas, aged roughly 18 to 89 years, made up the participants. Assignment of participants to cohorts was predicated upon participant-reported clinical history. The CDR3 is 16 amino acids. Trimming stripped 3 bases from V and 4 bases from J, with 18 bases between. Germline loops: CDR1 LNHDA, CDR2 SQIVND (reference sequence). In the study's own analysis: For nucleated cells, counts were estimated from reference gene primer amplification. Only in-frame clones appear in the TCRdb table, and some are missing; sequencing was by immunoSEQ multiplex PCR. V, J and clone size derive from that table, while D and trimming were established from the DNA sequence. Of 260,000 or so clones in the sample, approximately 86% were seen once.

This sequence was found in a woman in her thirties with acute COVID-19. This chain joins TRBV19 and TRBJ1-2; D ambiguous. Source material: PBMCs or T cells enriched from blood (not recorded which). CDR3 amino acids: CASSMIEARKRYGYTF. Here the CDR3 DNA reads TGTGCCAGTAGTATGATCGAAGCCAGAAAGCGCTATGGCTACACCTTC.